This TCR beta chain is from a study of T cell changes during pregnancy in multiple sclerosis. Using immunoSEQ multiplex PCR, the repertoire was profiled, and TCRdb retains in-frame clones only, with some absent. The sample includes approximately 100,000 clones, more than 85% of them seen just once. This clone has just a few counts. The CDR3 extends over 13 amino acids. Germline CDR1 is WNHNN and CDR2 is SYGVQD (reference sequence). The ends were cut back, 3 bases at V and 3 bases at J, with 9 bases in the middle. The TCR sequence derives from a female donor with multiple sclerosis, enrolled in a pregnancy study. The J gene is TRBJ2-7, the V gene TRBV10-1; D may be TRBD1 (5 bases). The sample consisted of peripheral blood, taken after pregnancy. DNA of the CDR3: TGCGCCAGCAGTGACAGACAGAACTACGAGCAGTACTTC. It encodes CASSDRQNYEQYF.